The present entry profiles one TCR beta chain with its context. Its antigen is currently unknown. This was a survey-level run. The table came from immunoSEQ multiplex PCR; TCRdb's copy has only in-frame clones and leaves some out. The sample has tens of thousands of clones, roughly nine tenths seen once. These data belong to a study of pediatric ulcerative colitis. The V and J ends lost 3 bases and 4 bases, in that order; junction bases with no gene match: 8. The CDR3 sequence is 16 residues long. The germline V gene encodes CDR1 LGHNA and CDR2 YNFKEQ. Study results and caveats: Compared with controls, ulcerative colitis showed greater blood-rectum clone sharing.

The chain employs TRBV4-2 and TRBJ2-3, with TRBD2 matching 9 bases. Sequenced material: blood. The origin of this receptor is a boy between 5 and 17 years old with severe ulcerative colitis. The CDR3 nucleotides are TGTGCCAGCAGCCATGAACCGGGACTAGCTCCAGATACGCAGTATTTT. Translated: CASSHEPGLAPDTQYF.